The following is a T cell receptor beta chain sequence with its context. This specimen comes from a study of OX40 agonist ivuxolimab in advanced cancers. For the study at large: Patients were over 65% male with ages roughly 20 to 85, mean 60.

With 3 bases removed from V and 3 bases from J, the gap between germline ends came to 12 bases. The CDR3 contains 14 residues. Germline V CDR1 and CDR2: LNHDA, SQIVND (reference sequence). Assay: immunoSEQ multiplex PCR; the TCRdb copy retains only in-frame clones and omits some. The data show around 74,000 clones, under 85% seen once. Sequenced here: CD4+ or CD8+ T cells sorted from blood, sampled in a trial of the OX40 agonist ivuxolimab. The chain uses TRBV19 and TRBJ2-7; no clear D gene. The clonotype comes from an adult with an advanced solid tumor such as melanoma, head and neck, liver or kidney cancer. CDR3 sequence (DNA): TGTGCCAGTAGTATTCGCCGTGGGGACTACGAGCAGTACTTC. As protein: CASSIRRGDYEQYF. Full variable domain (rest looked up from reference TRBV19 and TRBJ2-7): DGGITQSPKYLFRKEGQNVTLSCEQNLNHDAMYWYRQDPGQGLRLIYYSQIVNDFQKGDIAEGYSVSREKKESFPLTVTSAQKNPTAFYLCASSIRRGDYEQYFGPGTRLTVT.